The 16 T cell receptor beta chains in this list originate from one sample, sequenced in a study of human T cells and chemical hapten exposure. TCRdb fed the RACE reads into MiXCR, producing one record per CDR3 protein. The top ten hold around 2.7% of the sample, which has fewer than 150,000 distinct CDR3 sequences, about 14% seen once. The time point: pre-sensitization, week 0. Treatment reported: therapeutic diphenylcyclopropenone sensitization with weekly scalp DPC. The input for sequencing was whole blood, taken in connection with sensitization to the hapten diphenylcyclopropenone (DPC). Receptors were obtained from a woman younger than 30 with alopecia areata. Some clones in this sample may be carry-over from other donors' samples.

This clonotype was observed a handful of times. V and J are TRBV18 and TRBJ1-3; 11 bases are shared with TRBD1. The junction had 5 bases not matched to a gene; V was cut back by 2 bases and J by 2 bases. This CDR3 contains 17 residues. Germline V CDR1 and CDR2: KGHSH, LQKENI. CDR3 coding DNA: TGTGCCAGCTCACCATCGGACAGGGGGCGAACTGGAAACACCATATATTTT. Translating gives CASSPSDRGRTGNTIYF.

The gene calls are TRBV4-2 and TRBJ1-2; no clear D. V lost 2 bases to trimming and J lost 0 bases, with 16 bases between them. Germline CDR1 and CDR2: LGHNA and YNFKEQ. The CDR3 has 17 residues. The DNA of the CDR3 is TGTGCCAGCAGCCAATGGATGGCAGAACAAACTAACTATGGCTACACCTTC. Protein: CASSQWMAEQTNYGYTF.

This clonotype was detected ten times or more. This rearrangement joins TRBV19 to TRBJ1-2; tentative D call: TRBD1 (6 bases). Germline loops: CDR1 LNHDA, CDR2 SQIVND (reference sequence). The CDR3 has 12 residues. Trimming took 8 bases from V and 6 from J, leaving 13 bases between them. CDR3 amino acids: CASAQGLDGYTF. CDR3 nucleotide sequence: TGTGCCAGTGCCCAGGGGCTGGATGGCTACACCTTC.

The rearrangement uses TRBV9 and TRBJ2-3, with 9 positions matching TRBD1. The ends lost 2 bases at V and 4 bases at J; junction bases unmatched: 2. Germline V CDR1 and CDR2: SGDLS, YYNGEE. The CDR3 is 14 amino acids. The CDR3 loop is CASSVGDRADTQYF. The CDR3 coding sequence is TGTGCCAGCAGCGTTGGGGACAGGGCAGATACGCAGTATTTT.

V is TRBV4-2 and J is TRBJ1-1; D gene ambiguous. CDR1 is LGHNA, CDR2 YNFKEQ, per germline. The CDR3 runs to 11 residues. Trimming stripped 3 bases from V and 8 bases from J, with 7 bases between. CDR3: CASSHRREAFF. As DNA, the CDR3 is TGTGCCAGCAGCCATCGGCGGGAAGCTTTCTTT.

This chain links TRBV7-3 with TRBJ2-3, with TRBD2 identical over 12 bases. CDR3 length: 15 residues. V was clipped by 5 bases and J by 6 bases; unmatched bases: 6. In germline, CDR1 is SGHTA, CDR2 FQGTGA. For the CDR3, the DNA is TGTGCCAGCAGCCCTAGCGGGGGGGCTGCGGATACGCAGTATTTT. It translates to CASSPSGGAADTQYF.

In this sample, this clonotype turned up many times. This chain connects TRBV7-2 to TRBJ1-2; possible D gene TRBD1, 5 bases. The CDR3 loop spans 13 amino acids. CDR1 is SGHTA, CDR2 FQGNSA, per germline. Trimming left V 3 bases short and J 6 bases short, with 11 bases between. CDR3 bases: TGTGCCAGCAGCTTCACCGGGACCCATGGCTACACCTTC. The encoded protein is CASSFTGTHGYTF.

This clonotype was recorded a few times. The chain couples TRBV6-4 to TRBJ2-4; D remains ambiguous. Per the germline V gene, CDR1 is MRHNA and CDR2 is SNTAGT. The length of the CDR3 is 14 residues. Trimming removed 2 bases at V and 0 bases at J, with 5 bases between. Here the CDR3 DNA reads TGTGCCAGCAGTGACCACCTAGCCAAAAACATTCAGTACTTC. Its translation is CASSDHLAKNIQYF.

The chain combines TRBV6-5 with TRBJ1-1; the match to TRBD1 covers 8 bases. The germline CDR1 and CDR2 sequences are MNHEY and SVGAGI. CDR3 size: 14 residues. The V gene end was trimmed by 5 bases and the J gene end by 4 bases; junction bases not matched to a gene: 6. CDR3 in amino acids: CASSLDRAGTEAFF. The CDR3 coding sequence is TGTGCCAGCAGTCTGGACAGGGCTGGCACTGAAGCTTTCTTT.

The V and J genes are TRBV29-1 and TRBJ2-7; tentative D call: TRBD1 (6 bases). CDR1 and CDR2 (germline): SQVTM, ANQGSEA. V shed 5 bases and J shed 4 bases, with 12 bases lying between them. CDR3 length: 12 residues. DNA of the CDR3: TGCAGCGTTACGGGACATCATTACGAGCAGTACTTC. Translation gives CSVTGHHYEQYF.

The chain combines TRBV6-6 with TRBJ2-1, with TRBD1 identical over 12 bases. The CDR3 sequence is 20 residues long. Germline CDR1 is MNHNY and CDR2 is SVGAGI (reference sequence). The V gene end was trimmed by 6 bases and the J gene end by 8 bases; junction bases not matched to a gene: 23. CDR3 in DNA: TGTGCCAGCAGCAACACTCCGGGACAGGGGGCGTTGAACCCCCGGTATGAGCAGTTCTTC. Translated, it gives CASSNTPGQGALNPRYEQFF.

The chain links TRBV6-5 to TRBJ2-4; D call uncertain. The CDR3 is 14 residues long. With 0 bases removed from V and 5 bases from J, the gap between germline ends came to 8 bases. Germline CDR1 MNHEY, CDR2 SVGAGI. The CDR3 reads CASSYSGPQNIQYF. The CDR3 DNA reads as TGTGCCAGCAGTTACTCCGGGCCCCAAAACATTCAGTACTTC.

This clonotype was counted at least ten times. The chain has TRBV3-1 and TRBJ1-2; no definite D call. The CDR3 extends over 12 amino acids. Germline CDR1 is LGHDT and CDR2 is YNNKEL (reference sequence). V was shortened by 1 base and J by 7 bases, with 7 bases between the two germline ends. CDR3: CASSQVSVGYTF. The CDR3 DNA reads as TGTGCCAGCAGCCAAGTTTCGGTTGGCTACACCTTC.

V gene TRBV9 combines with J gene TRBJ2-1; unclear D gene. The ends were cut back, 0 bases at V and 5 bases at J, with 9 bases in the middle. There are 14 residues in the CDR3. The germline gives CDR1 SGDLS, CDR2 YYNGEE. The CDR3 region has the DNA TGTGCCAGCAGCGTAGCCTCGGCTAACAATGAGCAGTTCTTC. Amino acid sequence: CASSVASANNEQFF.

There are many counts of this clonotype. The rearrangement links TRBV5-1 to TRBJ1-1, with unresolved D. CDR1 and CDR2 from the germline V gene are SGHRS and YFSETQ. The germline V and J ends were trimmed by 5 bases and 0 bases, with 8 bases remaining between them. The CDR3 runs 13 residues. The CDR3 DNA reads as TGCGCCAGCAGATATACTATGAACACTGAAGCTTTCTTT. Its translation: CASRYTMNTEAFF.

This clonotype showed up just a few times. The J gene is TRBJ2-7, the V gene TRBV18; tentative D call: TRBD1 (5 bases). Trimming removed 4 bases at V and 7 bases at J, with 11 bases between. Germline V gene lookup returns CDR1 KGHSH and CDR2 LQKENI. The CDR3 length is 12 residues. Here the CDR3 reads CASSQQVGEQYF. Here the CDR3 DNA reads TGTGCCAGCTCACAACAGGTCGGAGAGCAGTACTTC.